These T cell receptor beta chains were read from a single sample in a study of PD-1 blockade in classical Hodgkin lymphoma. The repertoire was sequenced with immunoSEQ multiplex PCR; TCRdb's copy has only in-frame clones and lacks some. The repertoire holds 35,000 to 55,000 clones, about 65% seen once, with roughly 2.8% in the top ten. The sample was peripheral blood mononuclear cells (PBMCs), taken before the second cycle of nivolumab. All receptors come from a human donor with classical Hodgkin lymphoma. The CDR3 runs from the conserved cysteine through the conserved F or W. Each record gives: clone size, D gene, J gene, V gene, CDR3 DNA, CDR3 protein. A D gene is named only where the DNA matches it firmly. The size of a clone is reported for some rows only, either as once, few or many, or as a class for expanded clones.

once	.	TRBJ2-3	TRBV7-9	TGTGCCAGCAGCTTTGGTGCAGGGTACTGGACAGATACGCAGTATTTT	CASSFGAGYWTDTQYF
.	.	TRBJ1-1	TRBV5-6	TGTGCCAGCAGCTTGGGGTACGGGCAGGGTGACACTGAAGCTTTCTTT	CASSLGYGQGDTEAFF
.	.	TRBJ1-4	TRBV4-3	TGCGCCAGCAGCCAAGTGCCATCCTCAGCTGAAAAACTGTTTTTT	CASSQVPSSAEKLFF
.	.	TRBJ2-7	TRBV7-6	TGTGCCAGCAGCTACCAGCCCGGGTCCGAGCAGTACTTC	CASSYQPGSEQYF
.	.	TRBJ2-1	TRBV9	TGTGCCAGCAGCGTCGGACTTTCCCCCTACAATGAGCAGTTCTTC	CASSVGLSPYNEQFF
.	.	TRBJ2-7	TRBV19	TGTGCCAGTAGTATCTTGGTCGTTGGCAGTCCCCACGAGCAGTACTTC	CASSILVVGSPHEQYF
.	TRBD1	TRBJ2-1	TRBV2	TGTGCCAGCAGCGACAGGACAGGGAAGTGGTTCTTC	CASSDRTGKWFF
.	TRBD1	TRBJ1-2	TRBV27	TGTGCCAGCTCCCCAGGGGGCGCACAGGGCTACACCTTC	CASSPGGAQGYTF
few	.	TRBJ1-2	TRBV4-3	TGCGCCAGCAGCCAAGACCCCTTCGTAAGCGGAGGCTATGGCTACACCTTC	CASSQDPFVSGGYGYTF
.	TRBD2	TRBJ2-7	TRBV2	TGTGCCAGCAGTGCGGGGGGGCACTACGAGCAGTACTTC	CASSAGGHYEQYF
few	.	TRBJ1-5	TRBV4-3	TGCGCCAGCAGCCAAGATCGGGGGCCAGGCCAGCCCCAGCATTTT	CASSQDRGPGQPQHF
medium-sized	.	TRBJ2-2	TRBV2	TGTGCCAGAGGAATCACCGGGGAGCTGTTTTTT	CARGITGELFF
.	.	TRBJ1-1	TRBV6-5	TGTGCCAGCAGTACCGGAGGGCTTGAAGCTTTCTTC	CASSTGGLEAFF
many	TRBD2	TRBJ2-3	TRBV10-3	TGTGCCATCAGTGAAGTGGAAGTGAGACTAGCGGGGGGGCTTACGCAGTATTTT	CAISEVEVRLAGGLTQYF
.	.	TRBJ2-7	TRBV9	TGTGCCAGCGGCCGGAGCGAATACGAGCAGTACTTC	CASGRSEYEQYF
.	.	TRBJ2-1	TRBV10-2	TGCGCCAGCAGCGAGTGGGGCTCCTACAATGAGCAGTTCTTC	CASSEWGSYNEQFF
once	TRBD1	TRBJ1-6	TRBV27	TGTGCCAGCCGGACGGGACAGGGGGGATCACCCCTCCACTTT	CASRTGQGGSPLHF
.	.	TRBJ2-1	TRBV6-1	TGTGCCAGCGGGGGGGGCGGGGAGCAGTTCTTC	CASGGGGEQFF
.	TRBD1	TRBJ2-7	TRBV9	TGTGCCAGCAGCTTGGGACAGGGGGCTAACTACGAGCAGTACTTC	CASSLGQGANYEQYF
.	TRBD2	TRBJ2-1	TRBV30	TGTGCCTGGAGCTCCGGGACTAGCGGGGGCAATGAGCAGTTCTTC	CAWSSGTSGGNEQFF
.	TRBD1	TRBJ1-1	TRBV18	TGTGCCAGCTCAGTGGACAGGGACGCTGAAGCTTTCTTT	CASSVDRDAEAFF
.	.	TRBJ2-3	TRBV4-3	TGCGCCAGCAGCCAAGATTTAAGTCGGGGGGCCCAAAAGTATTTT	CASSQDLSRGAQKYF
.	.	TRBJ2-7	TRBV27	TGTGCCAGCAGTCCGTCGGGGGGCCTAACCTACGAGCAGTACTTC	CASSPSGGLTYEQYF
.	.	TRBJ1-5	TRBV27	TGTGCCAGCAGGAGGACAGACTATAGCAATCAGCCCCAGCATTTT	CASRRTDYSNQPQHF
.	.	TRBJ1-2	TRBV21-1	TGTGCCAGCAGTAGGGACAGGGAAGTAAACGGCTACACCTTC	CASSRDREVNGYTF
.	.	TRBJ2-1	TRBV4-3	TGCGCCAGCAGCCAAGATTCAGGGTTCGGTAATGAGCAGTTCTTC	CASSQDSGFGNEQFF
.	TRBD1	TRBJ1-3	TRBV18	TGTGCCAGCTCACTCGGACAGGCGCCTGGAAACACCATATATTTT	CASSLGQAPGNTIYF